This is a list of T cell receptor beta chains from one sample in a study of shared clonotypes between healthy human individuals. The method was immunoSEQ multiplex PCR; TCRdb's version includes in-frame clones alone and lacks a portion of them. The table lists over 1.5 million clones, 98% of them singletons. Sequencing was carried out using naive CD4+ T cells sorted from blood. These receptors originate from a young man in good health. Both conserved end residues are part of each CDR3. Each record gives: clone size, V gene, D gene, J gene, CDR3 protein, CDR3 DNA. The D gene is left open where the match is weak. Rows give clone size only sometimes, using once, few, many, or a class for an expanded clone.

abundance: -; v_gene: TRBV20-1; d_gene: -; j_gene: TRBJ2-5; CDR3aa: CSARDPPIQYF; CDR3nt: TGCAGTGCTAGAGATCCCCCCATCCAGTACTTC
abundance: -; v_gene: TRBV28; d_gene: TRBD1; j_gene: TRBJ1-2; CDR3aa: CASSDPGGYGYTF; CDR3nt: TGTGCCAGCAGCGACCCAGGGGGCTATGGCTACACCTTC
abundance: -; v_gene: TRBV7-9; d_gene: TRBD1; j_gene: TRBJ2-5; CDR3aa: CASSSDRRIQETQYF; CDR3nt: TGTGCCAGCAGCTCGGACAGGAGAATCCAAGAGACCCAGTACTTC
abundance: once; v_gene: TRBV5-4; d_gene: -; j_gene: TRBJ1-1; CDR3aa: CASSLEVFGPLNTEAFF; CDR3nt: TGTGCCAGCAGCTTGGAGGTCTTCGGTCCTCTGAACACTGAAGCTTTCTTT
abundance: -; v_gene: TRBV21-1; d_gene: -; j_gene: TRBJ1-1; CDR3aa: CASRVSGGAERLQSTEAFF; CDR3nt: TGTGCCAGCCGGGTTTCAGGGGGCGCCGAGAGGCTCCAGAGCACTGAAGCTTTCTTT
abundance: once; v_gene: TRBV18; d_gene: -; j_gene: TRBJ2-1; CDR3aa: CASSPELVLSYNEQFF; CDR3nt: TGTGCCAGCTCACCAGAACTAGTTCTCTCCTACAATGAGCAGTTCTTC
abundance: -; v_gene: TRBV10-3; d_gene: TRBD1; j_gene: TRBJ1-1; CDR3aa: CAIRRQGTNTEAFF; CDR3nt: TGTGCCATCAGGAGACAGGGGACGAACACTGAAGCTTTCTTT
abundance: -; v_gene: TRBV19; d_gene: -; j_gene: TRBJ1-1; CDR3aa: CASAPTRPEAFF; CDR3nt: TGTGCCAGTGCGCCAACTCGGCCGGAAGCTTTCTTT
abundance: -; v_gene: TRBV21-1; d_gene: -; j_gene: TRBJ2-3; CDR3aa: CASSKAGDYTDTQYF; CDR3nt: TGTGCCAGCAGCAAAGCAGGTGATTACACAGATACGCAGTATTTT
abundance: -; v_gene: TRBV6-4; d_gene: TRBD2; j_gene: TRBJ2-1; CDR3aa: CASSPLPSGGISYNEQFF; CDR3nt: TGTGCCAGCAGTCCCCTACCGTCGGGAGGGATCTCCTACAATGAGCAGTTCTTC
abundance: -; v_gene: TRBV28; d_gene: -; j_gene: TRBJ2-1; CDR3aa: CASTVNTYNEQFF; CDR3nt: TGTGCCAGCACAGTGAATACCTACAATGAGCAGTTCTTC
abundance: once; v_gene: TRBV18; d_gene: TRBD2; j_gene: TRBJ2-1; CDR3aa: CASSQGTSGNLEQFF; CDR3nt: TGTGCCAGCTCACAAGGGACTAGCGGGAATCTTGAGCAGTTCTTC
abundance: -; v_gene: TRBV5-1; d_gene: TRBD1; j_gene: TRBJ2-3; CDR3aa: CASSSIPGQGTDTQYF; CDR3nt: TGCGCCAGCAGCTCGATACCGGGACAGGGAACAGATACGCAGTATTTT
abundance: -; v_gene: TRBV9; d_gene: -; j_gene: TRBJ2-3; CDR3aa: CASSVDLDTQYF; CDR3nt: TGTGCCAGCAGCGTAGACTTAGATACGCAGTATTTT
abundance: -; v_gene: TRBV11-2; d_gene: -; j_gene: TRBJ1-1; CDR3aa: CASSLMVNTEAFF; CDR3nt: TGTGCCAGCAGCTTAATGGTGAACACTGAAGCTTTCTTT
abundance: -; v_gene: TRBV19; d_gene: -; j_gene: TRBJ1-1; CDR3aa: CASSGYRTGEIEGEAFF; CDR3nt: TGTGCCAGTAGTGGGTATCGGACGGGGGAGATAGAGGGTGAAGCTTTCTTT
abundance: -; v_gene: TRBV28; d_gene: -; j_gene: TRBJ2-7; CDR3aa: CASTPGTSPREQYF; CDR3nt: TGTGCCAGCACCCCAGGGACTTCCCCCAGGGAGCAGTACTTC
abundance: -; v_gene: TRBV4-1; d_gene: TRBD2; j_gene: TRBJ2-1; CDR3aa: CASSQDGTRENEQFF; CDR3nt: TGCGCCAGCAGCCAAGACGGGACTAGGGAGAATGAGCAGTTCTTC
abundance: -; v_gene: TRBV11-2; d_gene: -; j_gene: TRBJ2-7; CDR3aa: CASSLLMAGNSYEQYF; CDR3nt: TGTGCCAGCAGCTTGTTGATGGCAGGGAACTCCTACGAGCAGTACTTC
abundance: -; v_gene: TRBV5-5; d_gene: -; j_gene: TRBJ2-7; CDR3aa: CASSLDYYEQYF; CDR3nt: TGTGCCAGCAGCTTGGATTACTACGAGCAGTACTTC
abundance: -; v_gene: TRBV9; d_gene: -; j_gene: TRBJ1-2; CDR3aa: CASSVGTENYGYTF; CDR3nt: TGTGCCAGCAGCGTAGGAACAGAAAACTATGGCTACACCTTC
abundance: -; v_gene: TRBV9; d_gene: -; j_gene: TRBJ2-1; CDR3aa: CASSVASESSYNEQFF; CDR3nt: TGTGCCAGCAGCGTAGCTAGCGAGAGCTCCTACAATGAGCAGTTCTTC
abundance: once; v_gene: TRBV5-6; d_gene: TRBD1; j_gene: TRBJ2-7; CDR3aa: CASRHTGGTLFYEQYF; CDR3nt: TGTGCCAGCAGACATACAGGGGGTACCCTGTTTTACGAGCAGTACTTC
abundance: -; v_gene: TRBV10-3; d_gene: -; j_gene: TRBJ2-7; CDR3aa: CAISEYREEQYF; CDR3nt: TGTGCCATCAGTGAGTACAGGGAAGAGCAGTACTTC
abundance: -; v_gene: TRBV28; d_gene: TRBD1; j_gene: TRBJ1-2; CDR3aa: CASSLSDRGRSYGYTF; CDR3nt: TGTGCCAGCAGTTTATCTGACAGGGGTCGAAGCTATGGCTACACCTTC
abundance: -; v_gene: TRBV5-1; d_gene: -; j_gene: TRBJ2-7; CDR3aa: CASSFGRERYEQYF; CDR3nt: TGCGCCAGCAGCTTCGGCAGGGAGCGCTACGAGCAGTACTTC
abundance: once; v_gene: TRBV5-1; d_gene: TRBD2; j_gene: TRBJ2-3; CDR3aa: CASSLFSGTYTDTQYF; CDR3nt: TGCGCCAGCAGCTTATTTAGCGGGACCTACACAGATACGCAGTATTTT
abundance: -; v_gene: TRBV7-2; d_gene: -; j_gene: TRBJ2-1; CDR3aa: CASSLAAGQYNEQFF; CDR3nt: TGTGCCAGCAGCTTAGCGGCTGGCCAATACAATGAGCAGTTCTTC
abundance: -; v_gene: TRBV6-5; d_gene: -; j_gene: TRBJ2-2; CDR3aa: CASTNGGELFF; CDR3nt: TGTGCCAGCACGAACGGCGGGGAGCTGTTTTTT
abundance: -; v_gene: TRBV20-1; d_gene: -; j_gene: TRBJ2-3; CDR3aa: CSAATPDTQYF; CDR3nt: TGCAGTGCTGCGACACCAGATACGCAGTATTTT
abundance: -; v_gene: TRBV9; d_gene: -; j_gene: TRBJ2-1; CDR3aa: CASSVAGNEQFF; CDR3nt: TGTGCCAGCAGCGTAGCGGGGAATGAGCAGTTCTTC
abundance: -; v_gene: TRBV18; d_gene: -; j_gene: TRBJ2-3; CDR3aa: CASSPRGLGGTDTQYF; CDR3nt: TGTGCCAGCTCACCAAGGGGATTGGGGGGCACAGATACGCAGTATTTT
abundance: -; v_gene: TRBV2; d_gene: -; j_gene: TRBJ2-3; CDR3aa: CASTHRVRTDTQYF; CDR3nt: TGTGCCAGCACACACAGGGTGCGCACAGATACGCAGTATTTT
abundance: -; v_gene: TRBV7-6; d_gene: TRBD2; j_gene: TRBJ2-3; CDR3aa: CASSLAVGASGSTDTQYF; CDR3nt: TGTGCCAGCAGCTTAGCGGTCGGGGCTAGCGGGAGCACAGATACGCAGTATTTT
abundance: -; v_gene: TRBV14; d_gene: TRBD2; j_gene: TRBJ2-3; CDR3aa: CASSQEMGLAGVPDTQYF; CDR3nt: TGTGCCAGCAGCCAAGAGATGGGGCTAGCGGGAGTCCCAGATACGCAGTATTTT